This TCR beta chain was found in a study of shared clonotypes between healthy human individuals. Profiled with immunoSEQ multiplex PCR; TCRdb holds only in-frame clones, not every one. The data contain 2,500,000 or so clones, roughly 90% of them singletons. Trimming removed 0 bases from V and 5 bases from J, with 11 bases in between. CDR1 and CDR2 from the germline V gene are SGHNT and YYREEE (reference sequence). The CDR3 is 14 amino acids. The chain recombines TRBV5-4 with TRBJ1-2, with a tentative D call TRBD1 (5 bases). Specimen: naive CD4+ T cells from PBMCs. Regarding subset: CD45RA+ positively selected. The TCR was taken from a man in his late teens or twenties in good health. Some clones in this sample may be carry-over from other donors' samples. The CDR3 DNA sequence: TGTGCCAGCAGCTTGGTCGGGGGAAGGTATGGCTACACCTTC. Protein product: CASSLVGGRYGYTF.